Listed below are T cell receptor beta chains from one sample, sequenced in a study of blood T cells in healthy people across ages. TCRdb called the 5' RACE reads again in MiXCR, with one record for every CDR3 protein. Here the sample spans over 950,000 distinct CDR3 sequences, around two fifths being singletons. The sequenced sample consisted of blood. The source of these receptors is a man between 18 and 35 years old in good health. Both conserved end residues are part of each CDR3. D genes are given only for firm matches. Not all rows give a size; the values are once, few, many and, for expanded clones, a class.

size: -; length: 13; D: -; V: TRBV19; J: TRBJ2-2; DNA: TGTGCCAGTAGTCCTTTAGCGGCCGGGGAGCTGTTTTTT; CDR3: CASSPLAAGELFF
size: -; length: 13; D: -; V: TRBV20-1; J: TRBJ1-2; DNA: TGCAGTGCTGAAGGGCAGTTGGTCTATGGCTACACCTTC; CDR3: CSAEGQLVYGYTF
size: few; length: 14; D: -; V: TRBV5-1; J: TRBJ1-2; DNA: TGCGCCAGCAGCTTGGCCGGGGAAAGCTATGGCTACACCTTC; CDR3: CASSLAGESYGYTF
size: once; length: 14; D: -; V: TRBV12-3/TRBV12-4; J: TRBJ2-1; DNA: TGTGCCAGCAGTGCCCGACTAGGCCACAATGAGCAGTTCTTC; CDR3: CASSARLGHNEQFF
size: -; length: 15; D: -; V: TRBV5-1; J: TRBJ2-2; DNA: TGCGCCAGCAGCTTGACAGGCTCGGGCACCGGGGAGCTGTTTTTT; CDR3: CASSLTGSGTGELFF
size: -; length: 14; D: -; V: TRBV7-2; J: TRBJ1-3; DNA: TGTGCCAGCAGCCGCGGGGTGGGCGGAAACACCATATATTTT; CDR3: CASSRGVGGNTIYF
size: -; length: 16; D: -; V: TRBV14; J: TRBJ1-1; DNA: TGTGCCAGCAGCCAAGTTGGCAGGGGCTGGGTTACTGAAGCTTTCTTT; CDR3: CASSQVGRGWVTEAFF
size: few; length: 15; D: -; V: TRBV20-1; J: TRBJ2-7; DNA: TGCAGTGCTAGAGATCGGCTAGCGAACTCCTACGAGCAGTACTTC; CDR3: CSARDRLANSYEQYF
size: -; length: 13; D: -; V: TRBV6-5; J: TRBJ2-2; DNA: TGTGCCAGCAGTTACGGTTTGGTGGGAGAGCTGTTTTTT; CDR3: CASSYGLVGELFF
size: -; length: 16; D: TRBD1; V: TRBV2; J: TRBJ2-3; DNA: TGTGCCAGCAGTGGGACAGGGACAGACCACACAGATGCGCAGTATTTT; CDR3: CASSGTGTDHTDAQYF
size: -; length: 13; D: -; V: TRBV6-5; J: TRBJ1-1; DNA: TGTGCCAGCAGTCCAAGCATGTACACTGAAGCTTTCTTT; CDR3: CASSPSMYTEAFF